A selection of T cell receptor beta chains follows, all from one sample in a study of T cell responses to AZD1222 COVID-19 vaccine. Assay used: immunoSEQ multiplex PCR; TCRdb lists only in-frame clones, some missing. The repertoire has about 140,000 clones, approximately 83% of them found once; the top ten carry over 7%. The sample in question was peripheral blood, obtained on day 0 of AZD1222 vaccination. These receptor sequences come from an adult in good health. The CDR3 runs from the conserved cysteine through the conserved F or W. The order of the fields is J gene, V gene, D gene, clone size, CDR3 protein, CDR3 DNA. D genes are given only for firm matches. The listing skips clone size in some rows; elsewhere it reads once, few, many or a size class.

TRBJ2-7	TRBV29-1	TRBD2	-	CSVEGLAGNEQYF	TGCAGCGTTGAGGGACTAGCGGGAAACGAGCAGTACTTC
TRBJ1-3	TRBV19	-	-	CASRKGQYRNTIYF	TGTGCCAGTAGGAAGGGACAATACAGAAACACCATATATTTT
TRBJ2-3	TRBV7-9	-	once	CASSRGIAESTDTQYF	TGTGCCAGCAGCCGCGGGATAGCGGAAAGCACAGATACGCAGTATTTT
TRBJ2-7	TRBV15	-	-	CATSTDRGYEQYF	TGTGCCACCAGCACCGATAGGGGATACGAGCAGTACTTC
TRBJ1-6	TRBV6-5	-	-	CATSWASNSPLHF	TGTGCCACCTCATGGGCATCAAATTCACCCCTCCACTTT
TRBJ2-1	TRBV9	TRBD2	-	CASSYSGREANEQFF	TGTGCCAGCAGCTATAGCGGGAGGGAAGCTAATGAGCAGTTCTTC
TRBJ2-1	TRBV7-8	-	-	CASSYLPEGIGNEQFF	TGTGCCAGCAGCTACCTGCCCGAGGGCATTGGCAATGAGCAGTTCTTC
TRBJ1-5	TRBV6-6	-	-	CASILGGLGANQPQHF	TGTGCCAGCATTCTTGGGGGACTTGGGGCCAATCAGCCCCAGCATTTT
TRBJ1-6	TRBV5-1	-	-	CASSLVGQMEGSPLHF	TGCGCCAGCAGCTTGGTCGGCCAGATGGAGGGTTCACCCCTCCACTTT
TRBJ2-1	TRBV19	-	-	CASKRYNEQFF	TGTGCCAGTAAACGGTACAATGAGCAGTTCTTC
TRBJ1-2	TRBV19	-	-	CASSRGSDVYGYTF	TGTGCCAGTAGTAGGGGGTCGGACGTCTATGGCTACACCTTC
TRBJ2-7	TRBV5-4	-	-	CASSLALTYEQYF	TGTGCCAGCAGCTTGGCGCTGACCTACGAGCAGTACTTC
TRBJ2-7	TRBV19	TRBD2	-	CASSIGLAGAYEQYF	TGTGCCAGTAGTATCGGCCTAGCGGGAGCCTACGAGCAGTACTTC
TRBJ2-2	TRBV4-1	-	-	CASARSAGELFF	TGCGCCAGCGCCCGATCCGCCGGGGAGCTGTTTTTT
TRBJ2-7	TRBV30	-	-	CAWTRGLGEQYF	TGTGCCTGGACCCGCGGGTTGGGCGAGCAGTACTTC
TRBJ1-1	TRBV18	TRBD1	-	CATEASTGHTEAFF	TGTGCCACAGAGGCGTCGACAGGGCACACTGAAGCTTTCTTT
TRBJ1-5	TRBV4-1	TRBD1	-	CASSQDWDRGYQPQHF	TGCGCCAGCAGCCAAGATTGGGACAGGGGTTATCAGCCCCAGCATTTT
TRBJ2-5	TRBV5-6	-	-	CASSFLTVETQYF	TGTGCCAGCAGCTTCTTAACGGTCGAGACCCAGTACTTC
TRBJ1-1	TRBV29-1	-	-	CSVGDTRNTEAFF	TGCAGCGTTGGGGACACGAGGAACACTGAAGCTTTCTTT
TRBJ2-5	TRBV7-2	-	-	CASSLDVSRETQYF	TGTGCCAGCAGCTTAGATGTTAGCAGGGAGACCCAGTACTTC
TRBJ1-2	TRBV6-6	-	-	CASSFSQVLLNYGYTF	TGTGCCAGCAGTTTCTCCCAGGTCCTACTAAACTATGGCTACACCTTC
TRBJ1-1	TRBV28	-	-	CASSNNPREAFF	TGTGCCAGCAGTAATAATCCCCGTGAAGCTTTCTTT
TRBJ1-2	TRBV6-1	-	-	CASSAAGAGGGSYGYTF	TGTGCCAGCAGTGCCGCCGGAGCCGGGGGGGGTTCCTATGGCTACACCTTC
TRBJ1-1	TRBV19	-	-	CASSMYRNTEAFF	TGTGCCAGTAGTATGTACAGAAACACTGAAGCTTTCTTT
TRBJ1-3	TRBV2	-	-	CARTGLSGNTIYF	TGTGCCAGGACAGGTTTGTCCGGAAACACCATATATTTT
TRBJ1-1	TRBV18	TRBD1	once	CASSPRSTGGDTEAFF	TGTGCCAGCTCACCACGGTCGACAGGGGGTGACACTGAAGCTTTCTTT
TRBJ2-2	TRBV18	TRBD1	few	CASTTGWNGELFF	TGTGCCAGCACGACAGGGTGGAACGGGGAGCTGTTTTTT
TRBJ1-1	TRBV12-5	-	-	CASGLGQGLGLTEAFF	TGTGCTAGTGGTTTGGGTCAGGGCCTTGGTCTTACTGAAGCTTTCTTT
TRBJ1-1	TRBV23-1	-	-	CASSQSRGMMESEAFF	TGCGCCAGCAGTCAATCGAGGGGAATGATGGAGAGCGAAGCTTTCTTT
TRBJ2-7	TRBV4-1	-	once	CASSQGSWGASYEQYF	TGCGCCAGCAGCCAAGGCTCTTGGGGCGCCTCCTACGAGCAGTACTTC
TRBJ2-1	TRBV19	-	-	CASSNNGPLNEQFF	TGTGCCAGTAGCAATAACGGGCCCCTTAATGAGCAGTTCTTC
TRBJ2-7	TRBV29-1	-	-	CSVGSGREQYF	TGCAGCGTTGGGTCAGGCCGCGAGCAGTACTTC
TRBJ2-7	TRBV7-9	TRBD2	-	CASSSGLLTYEQYF	TGTGCCAGCAGCTCGGGACTACTCACCTACGAGCAGTACTTC
TRBJ2-3	TRBV7-6	-	-	CASSPTGIRADTQYF	TGTGCCAGCAGCCCTACAGGGATCAGGGCAGATACGCAGTATTTT
TRBJ2-2	TRBV15	TRBD1	once	CATSWTGSGELFF	TGTGCCACCAGCTGGACAGGGTCCGGGGAGCTGTTTTTT
TRBJ1-1	TRBV5-6	-	-	CASNSDFGSLMNTEAFF	TGTGCCAGCAACAGCGACTTCGGGTCCCTAATGAACACTGAAGCTTTCTTT
TRBJ2-7	TRBV6-1	TRBD2	-	CASREGLAGYEQYF	TGTGCCAGCAGAGAAGGACTAGCGGGCTACGAGCAGTACTTC
TRBJ1-2	TRBV28	-	-	CASSTPYPGRLYGYTF	TGTGCCAGCAGTACACCCTACCCGGGGCGCTTATATGGCTACACCTTC
TRBJ1-5	TRBV19	-	-	CASSSLPGSNQPQHF	TGTGCCAGTAGTAGCCTCCCCGGGAGCAATCAGCCCCAGCATTTT
TRBJ2-3	TRBV20-1	-	-	CSASPGNTDTQYF	TGCAGTGCTAGTCCGGGGAATACAGATACGCAGTATTTT
TRBJ2-5	TRBV21-1	-	-	CASSNPRGTQYF	TGTGCCAGCAGCAACCCTCGGGGGACCCAGTACTTC
TRBJ1-1	TRBV10-3	-	-	CAISESSLRAPEAFF	TGTGCCATCAGTGAGTCAAGCCTCAGGGCCCCTGAAGCTTTCTTT
TRBJ2-7	TRBV2	TRBD2	few	CASSIAGHSEQYF	TGTGCCAGCAGCATAGCGGGACATAGCGAGCAGTACTTC
TRBJ2-1	TRBV30	TRBD2	-	CAWTSGSSYNEQFF	TGTGCCTGGACTAGCGGGAGCTCCTACAATGAGCAGTTCTTC
TRBJ2-3	TRBV30	TRBD2	few	CAWSVGGRNTQYF	TGTGCCTGGAGTGTGGGCGGGAGAAATACGCAGTATTTT
TRBJ1-4	TRBV19	-	-	CASSMGLRLSEKLFF	TGTGCCAGTAGTATGGGCCTTCGGTTGAGTGAAAAACTGTTTTTT
TRBJ1-5	TRBV18	-	-	CASSPATGHSNQPQHF	TGTGCCAGCTCACCCGCGACAGGTCATAGCAATCAGCCCCAGCATTTT
TRBJ2-7	TRBV6-5	TRBD1	once	CASSPRQGSYEQYF	TGTGCCAGCAGTCCCCGACAGGGTTCCTACGAGCAGTACTTC
TRBJ2-7	TRBV28	-	-	CASSLSRYEQYF	TGTGCCAGCAGCCTATCTCGCTACGAGCAGTACTTC